The next 25 T cell receptor beta chains were all read from a single sample in a study of beta chain features in type 1 diabetes. Findings and limits, study-wide: Shortening that was moderate but significant affected the TCRB CDR3s of Type 1 diabetes patients in all four CD4+ subsets.

Since all of the isolated RNA was reverse transcribed, expressed TCRB transcripts were what got sequenced. Sequencing was performed with immunoSEQ multiplex PCR; in TCRdb, only in-frame clones are kept and a portion is missing. The table lists about 650,000 clones, 12% of them singletons. Their antigen targets remain unknown. The specimen was naive CD4+ T cells from blood. These receptors were taken from a man aged 30 to 39 with type 1 diabetes.

J is TRBJ2-1 and V is TRBV11-3; D gene ambiguous. Germline V gene lookup returns CDR1 SGHNT and CDR2 YENEEA. V lost 0 bases to trimming and J lost 7 bases, with 10 bases between them. The CDR3 loop spans 14 amino acids. This CDR3 is CASSLDQPLNEQFF. Here the CDR3 DNA reads TGTGCCAGCAGCTTAGATCAACCCCTAAATGAGCAGTTCTTC.

This clone was picked up a small number of times. Within the sample, other DNA sequences also encode this same CDR3. V and J are TRBV5-1 and TRBJ2-5, with 7 bases lining up with TRBD1. This CDR3 is built from 15 residues. Germline V gives CDR1 SGHRS, CDR2 YFSETQ. V lost 2 bases, J lost 1 base, and 5 bases stayed unmatched. The CDR3 region is CASSFSGTAQETQYF. The CDR3 coding sequence is TGCGCCAGCAGCTTTTCCGGGACAGCCCAAGAGACCCAGTACTTC.

The chain recombines TRBV29-1 with TRBJ2-3, with a tentative D call TRBD1 (7 bases). Germline V gene data show CDR1 as SQVTM and CDR2 as ANQGSEA. This CDR3 spans 13 amino acids. The V gene lost 4 bases and the J gene lost 4 bases, with 12 bases spanning the gap. The CDR3 sequence: CSVGQGGPDTQYF. The CDR3 bases are TGCAGCGTTGGCCAGGGGGGACCAGATACGCAGTATTTT.

J is TRBJ2-2 and V is TRBV30; D might be TRBD2 (6 bases). CDR3 length equals 13 residues. CDR1 and CDR2 from the germline V gene are GTSNPN and SVGIG (reference sequence). Trimming removed 8 bases from V and 4 bases from J, with 14 bases in between. Here the CDR3 DNA reads TGTGCCCACGGAAAAGCGGGCACCGGGGAGCTGTTTTTT. As protein: CAHGKAGTGELFF.

The CDR3, as DNA: TGTGCCAGCAGCCCAGATTTGCCCTCTGGAAACACCATATATTTT. Translating it yields CASSPDLPSGNTIYF. The J gene is TRBJ1-3, the V gene TRBV4-2; no clear D. This CDR3 is built from 15 residues. Looked up from germline, CDR1 is LGHNA and CDR2 is YNFKEQ. The V and J ends lost 4 bases and 0 bases respectively, with 10 bases between them.

This clone has more than one count but fewer than ten. The chain carries TRBV27 and TRBJ1-1, with 7 positions matching TRBD1. Germline assignment: CDR1 MNHEY and CDR2 SMNVEV (reference sequence). This CDR3 has 15 residues. With V trimmed by 5 bases and J by 4 bases, 10 bases remained unmatched. CDR3 protein: CASSPTGAFGTEAFF. In DNA form, the CDR3 reads TGTGCCAGCAGTCCAACAGGGGCTTTTGGCACTGAAGCTTTCTTT.

This clone was detected a few times. V gene TRBV7-2 combines with J gene TRBJ2-3; maybe TRBD2 (5 bases). The length of the CDR3 is 16 residues. Trimming removed 1 base from V and 6 bases from J, with 17 bases in between. CDR1 SGHTA and CDR2 FQGNSA come from the germline V gene. The CDR3 coding sequence is TGTGCCAGCAGCTTAGAAGGCGGTCAGAGGGCGGATACGCAGTATTTT. Protein sequence: CASSLEGGQRADTQYF.

The gene calls are TRBV7-9 and TRBJ1-5; D is unclear. Germline V gene data show CDR1 as SEHNR and CDR2 as FQNEAQ (reference sequence). CDR3 length equals 15 residues. V lost 1 base, J lost 1 base, and 8 bases lay in between. The CDR3 DNA reads as TGTGCCAGCAGCTTAGGGGGTTCGAGCAATCAGCCCCAGCATTTT. Translating it yields CASSLGGSSNQPQHF. The whole variable domain, remainder taken from reference TRBV7-9 and TRBJ1-5, is DTGVSQNPRHKITKRGQNVTFRCDPISEHNRLYWYRQTLGQGPEFLTYFQNEAQLEKSRLLSDRFSAERPKGSFSTLEIQRTEQGDSAMYLCASSLGGSSNQPQHFGDGTRLSIL.

This clone was seen a few times. The chain recombines TRBV11-3 with TRBJ2-5; weak D call: TRBD2 (5 bases). Between the trimmed V and J ends, which lost 5 bases and 4 bases, there was a span of 14 bases. The CDR3 spans 14 residues. In germline, CDR1 is SGHNT, CDR2 YENEEA. The CDR3 sequence: CASSPLDWAETQYF. The DNA of the CDR3 is TGTGCCAGCAGCCCTTTGGACTGGGCAGAGACCCAGTACTTC.

The chain carries TRBV18 and TRBJ1-2; 11 nucleotides line up with TRBD1. From germline, CDR1 is KGHSH and CDR2 LQKENI. V shed 2 bases and J 3 bases; nucleotides not matched to a gene: 8. This CDR3 is built from 17 residues. Here the CDR3 DNA reads TGTGCCAGCTCACCAGCGAGGCGGACAGGGGGCCACTATGGCTACACCTTC. It specifies CASSPARRTGGHYGYTF.

This clone was recorded only once. The chain recombines TRBV4-1 with TRBJ2-7; D tentatively fits TRBD1 or TRBD2 (5 bases each). Trimming removed 2 bases at V and 1 base at J, with 12 bases between. The V gene's germline CDR1 is MGHRA and CDR2 YSYEKL. This CDR3 comprises 15 residues. As DNA, the CDR3 is TGCGCCAGCAGCCAACTACAGAGGGGTTCCTACGAGCAGTACTTC. This encodes CASSQLQRGSYEQYF.

The rearrangement links TRBV9 to TRBJ2-4, with 7 bases fitting TRBD1. Per germline, CDR1 SGDLS and CDR2 YYNGEE. The CDR3 sequence is 15 residues long. Losses at the gene ends were 3 bases for V and 0 bases for J; bases not matched to a gene: 3. As DNA, the CDR3 is TGTGCCAGCAGCGGGGACAGCAAAGCCAAAAACATTCAGTACTTC. Protein sequence: CASSGDSKAKNIQYF.

J is TRBJ2-5 and V is TRBV5-1; D remains unclear. Trimming pared 7 bases from V and 2 bases from J, leaving 9 bases between. CDR3 length: 12 residues. Germline loops: CDR1 SGHRS, CDR2 YFSETQ. As DNA, the CDR3 is TGCGCCAGCGGTCCAGAGCAAGAGACCCAGTACTTC. This gives the protein CASGPEQETQYF.

The V gene is TRBV11-2, the J gene TRBJ2-1, with D unresolved. The CDR3 consists of 14 residues. Trimming removed 4 bases at V and 10 bases at J, with 17 bases between. Germline V lookup: CDR1 SGHAT, CDR2 FQNNGV. As DNA, the CDR3 is TGTGCCAGCAGCTATCCTGCCTGGGCCGGAGAGCAGTTCTTC. As protein: CASSYPAWAGEQFF.

This clone was picked up a small number of times. CDR3: CASSQRSNQPQHF. The CDR3, as DNA: TGTGCCAGCAGCCAAAGGAGCAATCAGCCCCAGCATTTT. The chain uses TRBV4-2 and TRBJ1-5; no clear D gene. V shed 2 bases and J shed 1 base, with 3 bases lying between them. This CDR3 is 13 amino acids long. Germline CDR1 is LGHNA and CDR2 is YNFKEQ.

In regard to this clone: Distinct nucleotide sequences in the sample also encode this CDR3. This rearrangement joins TRBV11-2 to TRBJ2-5; the D is unclear. The germline V gene encodes CDR1 SGHAT and CDR2 FQNNGV. V lost 4 bases and J 1 base, leaving 4 bases between the germline ends. The CDR3 runs to 12 residues. The chain's CDR3 is CASSSSQETQYF. For the CDR3, the DNA is TGTGCCAGCAGCTCGTCCCAAGAGACCCAGTACTTC.

V usage is TRBV4-2 and J usage is TRBJ2-3, with D perhaps being TRBD1 or TRBD2 (5 bases each). CDR1 is LGHNA, CDR2 YNFKEQ, per germline. Between the trimmed V and J ends, which lost 1 base and 2 bases, there was a span of 10 bases. The CDR3 consists of 15 residues. The DNA for the CDR3 is TGTGCCAGCAGCCAAGGGGGCGGGTCCACAGATACGCAGTATTTT. Its protein product is CASSQGGGSTDTQYF.

This clone has just a few counts. The V call is TRBV7-2, the J call TRBJ1-2; 8 bases align to TRBD1. CDR3 length equals 15 residues. CDR1 is SGHTA, CDR2 FQGNSA, per germline. V lost 4 bases, J lost 0 bases, and 4 bases stayed unmatched. CDR3 loop: CASSSNRGANYGYTF. The CDR3 nucleotides read TGTGCCAGCAGCTCCAACAGGGGGGCTAACTATGGCTACACCTTC.

The chain recombines TRBV19 with TRBJ2-5; possibly TRBD1 for D (6 bases). In germline, CDR1 is LNHDA, CDR2 SQIVND (reference sequence). The CDR3 has 15 amino acids. Trimming took 4 bases from V and 1 from J, leaving 13 bases between them. CDR3 in DNA: TGTGCCAGTAGTAGAACAGGGTATGGCCAAGAGACCCAGTACTTC. It encodes CASSRTGYGQETQYF.

V gene TRBV5-6 combines with J gene TRBJ2-3; D tentatively reads TRBD1 or TRBD2 (5 bases each). The CDR3 is 15 residues long. The germline gives CDR1 SGHDT, CDR2 YYEEEE. V lost 6 bases to trimming and J lost 2 bases, with 16 bases between them. CDR3 residues: CASTEVGTFTDTQYF. CDR3 coding DNA: TGTGCCAGCACCGAGGTGGGGACCTTCACAGATACGCAGTATTTT.

The rearrangement joins TRBV19 to TRBJ1-2, with 8 positions matching TRBD1. This CDR3 has 13 amino acids. V was pared by 5 bases and J by 7 bases, with 6 bases of the junction left unmatched. Per germline, CDR1 LNHDA and CDR2 SQIVND (reference sequence). The CDR3 bases are TGTGCCAGTAGTCCTGGACAGGGCTCTGGCTACACCTTC. Its translation: CASSPGQGSGYTF.

This clone was seen only a few times. The gene calls are TRBV18 and TRBJ1-5, with D hard to call. The CDR3 covers 16 residues. Trimming shortened V by 3 bases and J by 0 bases, and 12 bases separated the two germline ends. Germline V gives CDR1 KGHSH, CDR2 LQKENI. The DNA for the CDR3 is TGTGCCAGCTCACCGAGCAGTACCTATAGCAATCAGCCCCAGCATTTT. It codes for CASSPSSTYSNQPQHF.

The V gene is TRBV6-5, the J gene TRBJ2-1; D possibly corresponds to TRBD1 (6 bases). V was clipped by 6 bases and J by 1 base, with 10 bases between them. The germline CDR1 and CDR2 sequences are MNHEY and SVGAGI. CDR3 length equals 14 residues. Written as DNA, the CDR3 is TGTGCCAGCAGCCTCAGGGGTTCCTACAATGAGCAGTTCTTC. It codes for CASSLRGSYNEQFF.

This clone has a handful of counts. The chain recombines TRBV5-1 with TRBJ2-5, with 7 bases that match TRBD2. V gave up 4 bases and J gave up 5 bases; unmatched junction bases: 8. The CDR3 loop spans 14 amino acids. CDR1 and CDR2 from the germline V gene are SGHRS and YFSETQ. The CDR3 DNA is TGCGCCAGCAGCATCGCGGGAGCCGCGGAGACCCAGTACTTC. This translates into CASSIAGAAETQYF.

This clone was detected only a few times. The chain links TRBV7-2 to TRBJ1-5; TRBD1 might be the D (6 bases). V lost 5 bases and J 4 bases, leaving 9 bases between the germline ends. The CDR3 has 13 residues. Germline V CDR1 and CDR2: SGHTA, FQGNSA. The CDR3 region has the DNA TGTGCCAGCAGCGCCACAGGGAATCAGCCCCAGCATTTT. Encoded protein: CASSATGNQPQHF. Complete variable domain (other parts from reference TRBV7-2 and TRBJ1-5): GAGVSQSPSNKVTEKGKDVELRCDPISGHTALYWYRQSLGQGLEFLIYFQGNSAPDKSGLPSDRFSAERTGGSVSTLTIQRTQQEDSAVYLCASSATGNQPQHFGDGTRLSIL.